These 19 T cell receptor beta chains originate from one sample sequenced in a study of shared clonotypes between healthy human individuals. Measured with immunoSEQ multiplex PCR; TCRdb has only the in-frame clones, and not every one. There are just over 2,000,000 clones in the sample; 85% to 95% occur only once, and 0.13% lies in the top ten. The specimen sequenced was naive CD4+ T cells sorted from blood. Subset specified: CD45RA+ positively selected. The receptors come from a man aged 18 to 30 in good health.

The V gene is TRBV11-2, the J gene TRBJ2-7; 11 bases line up with TRBD2. V was pared by 3 bases and J by 3 bases, with 4 bases of the junction left unmatched. This CDR3 has 15 residues. Germline CDR1 is SGHAT and CDR2 is FQNNGV. DNA for the CDR3: TGTGCCAGCAGCTTTGGACTAGCGGGCGGCTACGAGCAGTACTTC. The encoded protein is CASSFGLAGGYEQYF. Filled out from reference TRBV11-2 and TRBJ2-7, the complete variable domain reads EAGVAQSPRYKIIEKRQSVAFWCNPISGHATLYWYQQILGQGPKLLIQFQNNGVVDDSQLPKDRFSAERLKGVDSTLKIQPAKLEDSAVYLCASSFGLAGGYEQYFGPGTRLTVT.

This clone has only one observation. The chain carries TRBV7-8 and TRBJ2-7; 13 bases fit TRBD2. The germline V gene has CDR1 SGHVS and CDR2 FQNEAQ. V gave up 5 bases and J gave up 7 bases; unmatched junction bases: 8. This CDR3 spans 15 amino acids. CDR3 DNA sequence: TGTGCCAGCAGCCTCTCACTAGCGGGAGGGGAGGAGCAGTACTTC. Amino acids: CASSLSLAGGEEQYF.

The rearrangement links TRBV9 to TRBJ2-3, with 7 bases identical to TRBD2. The V gene's germline CDR1 is SGDLS and CDR2 YYNGEE. Trimming removed 4 bases from V and 2 bases from J; junction bases left unmatched: 4. This CDR3 contains 14 residues. Here the CDR3 DNA reads TGTGCCAGCAGCTACCGACTAGCCACAGATACGCAGTATTTT. Translating gives CASSYRLATDTQYF.

Worth noting for this clone: One end of the junction fails to match germline, which may point to a read error. The gene calls are TRBV19 and TRBJ1-5; D not resolved. The V gene's germline CDR1 is LNHDA and CDR2 SQIVND (reference sequence). The CDR3 has 15 amino acids. The DNA of the CDR3 is TGTGCCAGTAGCATAGAAGGTCAGAGAAATCAGCCCCAGCATTTT. This encodes CASSIEGQRNQPQHF.

This chain uses TRBV7-9 with TRBJ1-4, with D uncertain. Germline V gene lookup returns CDR1 SEHNR and CDR2 FQNEAQ (reference sequence). Trimming took 6 bases from V and 5 from J, leaving 13 bases between them. This CDR3 has 14 amino acids. The DNA of the CDR3 is TGTGCCAGCAGTCTGACAACCATAAATGAAAAACTGTTTTTT. It translates to CASSLTTINEKLFF.

The rearrangement links TRBV2 to TRBJ1-5; D perhaps matches TRBD1 (5 bases). This CDR3 region has 15 residues. Germline V gives CDR1 SNHLY, CDR2 FYNNEI. Trimming removed 5 bases at V and 0 bases at J, with 11 bases between. The CDR3 sequence is CASSPTDNSNQPQHF. The CDR3 DNA sequence: TGTGCCAGCAGTCCGACAGATAATAGCAATCAGCCCCAGCATTTT.

The CDR3 protein is CASSLRPSGEGAEAFF. The CDR3 nucleotides read TGCGCCAGCAGCTTGCGTCCTTCCGGGGAAGGGGCTGAAGCTTTCTTT. The rearrangement joins TRBV5-1 to TRBJ1-1, with D possibly matching TRBD1 (5 bases). Germline lookup yields CDR1 SGHRS and CDR2 YFSETQ. The CDR3 consists of 16 residues. Trimming shortened V by 1 base and J by 6 bases, and 19 bases separated the two germline ends.

This clone was found once. The V and J genes are TRBV9 and TRBJ2-7; D ambiguous. CDR3 length: 13 residues. V lost 2 bases and J 6 bases, leaving 12 bases between the germline ends. CDR1 and CDR2 (germline): SGDLS, YYNGEE. CDR3 region: CASSVQEIGEQYF. CDR3 DNA sequence: TGTGCCAGCAGCGTCCAGGAGATTGGCGAGCAGTACTTC. Complete variable domain (other parts from reference TRBV9 and TRBJ2-7): DSGVTQTPKHLITATGQRVTLRCSPRSGDLSVYWYQQSLDQGLQFLIQYYNGEERAKGNILERFSAQQFPDLHSELNLSSLELGDSALYFCASSVQEIGEQYFGPGTRLTVT.

The chain recombines TRBV19 with TRBJ1-1; no clear D. V was clipped by 5 bases and J by 1 base, with 8 bases between them. CDR3 length: 13 amino acids. Looked up from germline, CDR1 is LNHDA and CDR2 is SQIVND (reference sequence). DNA of the CDR3: TGTGCCAGTAGTGCCCAGAGGAACACTGAAGCTTTCTTT. This translates into CASSAQRNTEAFF.

The chain carries TRBV30 and TRBJ1-4, with TRBD1 matching 10 bases. V lost 8 bases to trimming and J lost 8 bases; unmatched junction nucleotides: 14. The CDR3 length is 15 residues. Germline V gene lookup returns CDR1 GTSNPN and CDR2 SVGIG (reference sequence). For the CDR3, the DNA is TGTGCCGGACGGAGCGGGACAGGGGTCGGGGAAAAACTGTTTTTT. It is translated as CAGRSGTGVGEKLFF.

V gene TRBV7-2 combines with J gene TRBJ2-7, with D uncertain. Germline lookup yields CDR1 SGHTA and CDR2 FQGNSA. The CDR3 totals 15 residues. With 4 bases removed from V and 6 bases from J, the gap between germline ends came to 19 bases. The chain's CDR3 is CASSSPRLGYSEQYF. The CDR3 region has the DNA TGTGCCAGCAGCTCGCCCCGCTTGGGCTATTCCGAGCAGTACTTC.

A note on this clone: The sample has other DNA sequences that encode this CDR3 too. The rearrangement links TRBV4-2 to TRBJ1-3; 10 bases map to TRBD1. Trimming at V came to 1 base and at J to 1 base, leaving 1 base not matched to a gene. CDR1 is LGHNA and CDR2 is YNFKEQ in the germline V gene. The CDR3 runs to 16 residues. CDR3 DNA sequence: TGTGCCAGCAGCCAAGGACAGGGGGCTTCTGGAAACACCATATATTTT. Residues: CASSQGQGASGNTIYF.

The V and J genes are TRBV9 and TRBJ2-7; a weak D match, TRBD2 (5 bases). Trimming stripped 3 bases from V and 0 bases from J, with 10 bases between. This CDR3 is 14 amino acids long. The germline gives CDR1 SGDLS, CDR2 YYNGEE. This chain's CDR3 is CASSGEDFSYEQYF. CDR3 DNA sequence: TGTGCCAGCAGCGGCGAGGACTTCTCCTACGAGCAGTACTTC.

This chain uses TRBV5-1 with TRBJ2-7, with 8 bases aligning to TRBD2. Looked up from germline, CDR1 is SGHRS and CDR2 is YFSETQ. CDR3 length: 14 residues. Trimming at V came to 2 bases and at J to 2 bases, leaving 3 bases not matched to a gene. The CDR3 DNA is TGCGCCAGCAGCTTCGGGAGGGACCCCTACGAGCAGTACTTC. This encodes CASSFGRDPYEQYF.

The chain employs TRBV6-1 and TRBJ1-2; the D gene is possibly TRBD1 (5 bases). The CDR3 length is 14 residues. Germline V gives CDR1 MNHNS, CDR2 SASEGT. V was cut by 3 bases and J by 4 bases, with 12 bases left in between. The CDR3 loop reads CASSESGGTYGYTF. DNA for the CDR3: TGTGCCAGCAGTGAGTCCGGGGGAACCTATGGCTACACCTTC.

The chain links TRBV10-3 to TRBJ1-6; 8 nucleotides match TRBD1. V trimming: 4 bases; J trimming: 5 bases; junction bases outside the gene matches: 1. CDR3 length: 14 residues. The germline V gene encodes CDR1 ENHRY and CDR2 SYGVKD. DNA for the CDR3: TGTGCCATCAGTGGACAGGGGAATAATTCACCCCTCCACTTT. It codes for CAISGQGNNSPLHF.

The chain employs TRBV7-2 and TRBJ1-6; perhaps TRBD1 as D (5 bases). Germline CDR1 reads SGHTA; CDR2 reads FQGNSA. The CDR3 loop spans 17 amino acids. Trimming left V 5 bases short and J 1 base short, with 15 bases between. In DNA, the CDR3 is TGTGCCAGCAGCCATCGCGAGGGGAGGTCCTATAATTCACCCCTCCACTTT. Translating it yields CASSHREGRSYNSPLHF.

The rearrangement uses TRBV11-2 and TRBJ2-4; TRBD1 matches 9 bases. Germline V gene sequence: CDR1 SGHAT, CDR2 FQNNGV. The CDR3 is 19 residues long. The V segment lost 5 bases and the J segment 2 bases; nucleotides outside the gene matches: 16. The CDR3 DNA follows: TGTGCCAGCAGCCCGGGACAGGGTTTGGTAGCGCTGACCAAAAACATTCAGTACTTC. This translates into CASSPGQGLVALTKNIQYF.

J is TRBJ1-5 and V is TRBV28, with D perhaps matching TRBD1 (6 bases). CDR1 and CDR2 from the germline V gene are MDHEN and SYDVKM. CDR3 length: 15 residues. The ends were cut back, 1 base at V and 7 bases at J, with 14 bases in the middle. The CDR3 spells CASSLLGRGSQPQHF. The CDR3 DNA is TGTGCCAGCAGTTTATTGGGCAGGGGCAGCCAGCCCCAGCATTTT. The full variable domain, its missing parts supplied by reference TRBV28 and TRBJ1-5, is DVKVTQSSRYLVKRTGEKVFLECVQDMDHENMFWYRQDPGLGLRLIYFSYDVKMKEKGDIPEGYSVSREKKERFSLILESASTNQTSMYLCASSLLGRGSQPQHFGDGTRLSIL.